This T cell receptor (beta chain) was retrieved from a study of long-term antiretroviral therapy in people with HIV. This CDR3 has 13 amino acids. Germline V gives CDR1 MNHNS, CDR2 SASEGT. V lost 4 bases, J lost 3 bases, and 10 bases lay in between. Run at survey level, the immunoSEQ assay was version v3.0. Libraries were prepared by immunoSEQ multiplex PCR; TCRdb keeps only in-frame clonotypes and omits some of them. The data show about 20,000 clones, with 75% to 90% seen just once and 8.8% held by the top ten. This clone was counted a few times. Its matching antigen is unknown. Overall study results and limits: Older ART regimens may have been in use when blood was drawn between about 2004 and 2018.

This chain links TRBV6-1 with TRBJ2-7; perhaps TRBD2 as D (6 bases). Material: unsorted PBMCs, obtained 1.2 years after starting antiretroviral therapy. The receptor's source is a woman aged 35 to 49 with HIV. As DNA, the CDR3 is TGTGCCAGCAGTGCGGGAGCTTTCTACGAGCAGTACTTC. Protein: CASSAGAFYEQYF.